The 2 T cell receptor beta chains below come from one sample, sequenced in a study of T cells in Graves' hyperthyroidism and ophthalmopathy. The TCR beta CDR3 regions underwent amplification using RNA transcripts as the source. The HTBI set primed first-round TCR CDR3 RT-PCR. Each CDR3 protein is one row after TCRdb ran MiXCR on the multiplex PCR reads. The sample yields roughly 530,000 distinct CDR3 sequences, over 15% seen once. The sequencing input was blood. The receptors originated from a woman aged 18-29 years with Graves' ophthalmopathy.

The V gene is TRBV7-6, the J gene TRBJ2-5; D not certain. The ends were cut back, 5 bases at V and 1 base at J, with 11 bases in the middle. Germline CDR1 is SGHVS and CDR2 is FNYEAQ. The CDR3 is made up of 14 amino acids. CDR3 sequence (DNA): TGTGCCAGCAGCCTCCAATCCTTCCAAGAGACCCAGTACTTC. Translated: CASSLQSFQETQYF.

The sample holds many counts of this clonotype. The chain carries TRBV12-3 or TRBV12-4 and TRBJ1-1; TRBD1 is a possible D gene (5 bases). V was pared by 3 bases and J by 7 bases, with 18 bases between. This CDR3 region has 15 residues. In nucleotides, the CDR3 is TGTGCCAGCAGTTTCTTTTCGGCCAGGGCCCATGAAGCTTTCTTT. Its protein product is CASSFFSARAHEAFF.